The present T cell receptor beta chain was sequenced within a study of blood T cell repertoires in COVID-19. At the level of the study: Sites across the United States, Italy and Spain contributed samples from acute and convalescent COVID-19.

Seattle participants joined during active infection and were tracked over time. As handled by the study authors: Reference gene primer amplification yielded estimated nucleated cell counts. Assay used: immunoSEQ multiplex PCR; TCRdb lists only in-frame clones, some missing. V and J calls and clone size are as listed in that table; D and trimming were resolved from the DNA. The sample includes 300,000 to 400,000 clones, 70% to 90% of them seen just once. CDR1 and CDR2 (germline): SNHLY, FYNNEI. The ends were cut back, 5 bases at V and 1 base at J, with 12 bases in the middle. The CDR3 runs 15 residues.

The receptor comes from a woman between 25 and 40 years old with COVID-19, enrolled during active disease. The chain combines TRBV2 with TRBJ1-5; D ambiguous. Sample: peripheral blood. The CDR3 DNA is TGTGCCAGCAGTCCGGGGATGAGGAGCAATCAGCCCCAGCATTTT. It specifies CASSPGMRSNQPQHF.